Listed here are 18 T cell receptor beta chains from one sample, sequenced in a study of OX40 agonist ivuxolimab in advanced cancers. Only in-frame clones appear in the TCRdb table, and some are missing; sequencing was by immunoSEQ multiplex PCR. The table includes 65,000 to 95,000 clones, roughly 90% detected once. The sample here was CD4+ or CD8+ T cells sorted from blood, taken in a trial of the OX40 agonist ivuxolimab. These receptors came from an adult with an advanced solid tumor such as melanoma, head and neck, liver or kidney cancer.

The chain employs TRBV27 and TRBJ2-7; no clear D. Germline values: CDR1 MNHEY, CDR2 SMNVEV (reference sequence). The CDR3 covers 15 residues. Trimming cost V 1 base and J 5 bases, with 15 bases left between them. CDR3 nucleotide sequence: TGTGCCAGCAGTTTATGGTGGCCGGAGTCCCACGAGCAGTACTTC. This translates into CASSLWWPESHEQYF.

The chain uses TRBV19 and TRBJ1-2; TRBD1 matches at 10 bases. Trimming took 11 bases from V and 5 from J; bases not matched to a gene: 14. The length of the CDR3 is 15 residues. In germline, CDR1 is LNHDA, CDR2 SQIVND (reference sequence). The CDR3 reads CAAKASGTGVYGYTF. The CDR3, as DNA: TGTGCCGCGAAGGCTTCAGGGACAGGGGTTTATGGCTACACCTTC.

The J gene is TRBJ2-2, the V gene TRBV11-1, with 11 bases fitting TRBD1. The ends lost 4 bases at V and 2 bases at J; junction bases unmatched: 3. The germline V gene encodes CDR1 SGHAT and CDR2 FQDESV (reference sequence). The CDR3 contains 16 residues. The CDR3 DNA reads as TGTGCCAGCAGCTCTCGGACAGGGGGCAACACCGGGGAGCTGTTTTTT. This encodes CASSSRTGGNTGELFF. Drawing the rest from reference TRBV11-1 and TRBJ2-2, the complete variable domain is EAEVAQSPRYKITEKSQAVAFWCDPISGHATLYWYRQILGQGPELLVQFQDESVVDDSQLPKDRFSAERLKGVDSTLKIQPAELGDSAMYLCASSSRTGGNTGELFFGEGSRLTVL.

The chain recombines TRBV19 with TRBJ1-1; 9 bases match TRBD1. The CDR3 is made up of 13 amino acids. Germline CDR1 reads LNHDA; CDR2 reads SQIVND (reference sequence). Germline trimming cut 5 bases from V and 5 bases from J; bases unmatched to any gene: 3. The DNA for the CDR3 is TGTGCCAGTAGTTCCGACAGGGGGACTGAAGCTTTCTTT. Translated, it gives CASSSDRGTEAFF.

The chain is built from TRBV18 and TRBJ1-3, with 7 bases identical to TRBD1. V lost 3 bases, J lost 3 bases, and 5 bases stayed unmatched. The CDR3 spans 15 residues. In germline, CDR1 is KGHSH, CDR2 LQKENI. This CDR3 reads CASSPTGAGGNTIYF. The CDR3 DNA reads as TGTGCCAGCTCACCTACAGGGGCTGGTGGAAACACCATATATTTT.

The chain joins TRBV13 to TRBJ2-6; D is unresolved. The CDR3 totals 13 residues. V was pared by 1 base and J by 4 bases, with 2 bases between. Germline V gene sequence: CDR1 PRHDT, CDR2 FYEKMQ (reference sequence). As DNA, the CDR3 is TGTGCCAGCAGCTTAGCCGGGGCCAACGTCCTGACTTTC. As protein: CASSLAGANVLTF. Supplemented by reference TRBV13 and TRBJ2-6, the full variable domain reads AAGVIQSPRHLIKEKRETATLKCYPIPRHDTVYWYQQGPGQDPQFLISFYEKMQSDKGSIPDRFSAQQFSDYHSELNMSSLELGDSALYFCASSLAGANVLTFGAGSRLTVL.

The chain carries TRBV23-1 and TRBJ1-1; D is unresolved. TRBV23-1 is identified as an open reading frame with a role that is uncertain. The CDR3 covers 15 residues. Trimming stripped 8 bases from V and 3 bases from J, with 19 bases between. The CDR3 DNA follows: TGCGCCAGCTTATCGACCTACCATACGGACACTGAAGCTTTCTTT. This sequence encodes CASLSTYHTDTEAFF.

The genes are TRBV7-2 and TRBJ2-5; D is unresolved. Germline V lookup: CDR1 SGHTA, CDR2 FQGNSA. The CDR3 is 11 residues long. V lost 4 bases and J 7 bases, leaving 7 bases between the germline ends. CDR3 DNA sequence: TGTGCCAGCAGCTCGTTGCGGACCCAGTACTTC. This gives the protein CASSSLRTQYF. The entire variable domain, with the rest obtained from reference TRBV7-2 and TRBJ2-5, is as follows: GAGVSQSPSNKVTEKGKDVELRCDPISGHTALYWYRQSLGQGLEFLIYFQGNSAPDKSGLPSDRFSAERTGGSVSTLTIQRTQQEDSAVYLCASSSLRTQYFGPGTRLLVL.

This sequence joins TRBV6-5 and TRBJ1-5, with TRBD1 matching over 8 bases. The J segment lost 6 bases and the V segment lost 4 bases, leaving 8 bases of the junction unmatched. Germline lookup yields CDR1 MNHEY and CDR2 SVGAGI. The length of the CDR3 is 15 residues. The CDR3 nucleotides are TGTGCCAGCAGTTTACAGGGGGTATTCAGTCAGCCCCAGCATTTT. Translation: CASSLQGVFSQPQHF.

As concerns this clone: The junction differs from germline at one of its ends, possibly a read error. The rearrangement joins TRBV7-2 to TRBJ2-1; 12 bases map to TRBD2. Germline CDR1 is SGHTA and CDR2 is FQGNSA. The CDR3 length is 15 residues. Written as DNA, the CDR3 is TGTGCCAGCAACCCGGGACTAGCGGGCTACAGTGAGCAGTTCTTC. Encoded protein: CASNPGLAGYSEQFF.

This chain links TRBV15 with TRBJ1-2; 8 nucleotides match TRBD1. The J segment lost 0 bases and the V segment lost 6 bases, leaving 3 bases of the junction unmatched. This CDR3 comprises 14 residues. Looked up from germline, CDR1 is LNHNV and CDR2 is YYDKDF (reference sequence). The CDR3 DNA is TGTGCCACCAGAGCAGGGGGCGCTAACTATGGCTACACCTTC. It is translated as CATRAGGANYGYTF.

This CDR3 reads CASSLGRHTEAFF. For the CDR3, the DNA is TGTGCCAGCAGCTTAGGGCGGCACACTGAAGCTTTCTTT. The chain combines TRBV11-2 with TRBJ1-1; D remains unclear. V was pared by 1 base and J by 3 bases, with 6 bases between. This CDR3 has 13 amino acids. Per the germline V gene, CDR1 is SGHAT and CDR2 is FQNNGV.

This clone was seen only once. V and J are TRBV7-9 and TRBJ1-1; D gene unclear. The germline V and J ends were trimmed by 5 bases and 3 bases, with 16 bases remaining between them. The germline CDR1 and CDR2 sequences are SEHNR and FQNEAQ (reference sequence). The CDR3 runs 15 residues. CDR3 protein: CASSHRRIMDTEAFF. The CDR3 bases are TGTGCCAGCAGCCATAGAAGGATAATGGACACTGAAGCTTTCTTT.

The J gene is TRBJ1-4, the V gene TRBV4-1; a weak D match, TRBD1 (5 bases). CDR1 is MGHRA, CDR2 YSYEKL, per germline. The V end lost 1 base, the J end lost 4 bases, and 10 bases lay between the germline ends. This CDR3 has 15 residues. CDR3 coding DNA: TGCGCCAGCAGCCAAGGTTGGGACCTTAATGAAAAACTGTTTTTT. It specifies CASSQGWDLNEKLFF.

The J gene is TRBJ2-7, the V gene TRBV4-1, with 7 bases that match TRBD2. V trimming: 3 bases; J trimming: 3 bases; junction bases outside the gene matches: 11. CDR1 and CDR2 from the germline V gene are MGHRA and YSYEKL. The CDR3 is 16 residues long. This chain's CDR3 is CASSHARGGADYEQYF. The CDR3 DNA follows: TGCGCCAGCAGCCACGCTAGGGGAGGGGCCGACTACGAGCAGTACTTC.

This chain uses TRBV27 with TRBJ1-5; no clear D. The CDR3 is 14 amino acids. V shed 5 bases and J shed 9 bases, with 17 bases lying between them. Germline V gene sequence: CDR1 MNHEY, CDR2 SMNVEV (reference sequence). CDR3 DNA sequence: TGTGCCAGCAGTACCGCCGCCGGCCTCCTGCCCCAGCATTTT. This sequence encodes CASSTAAGLLPQHF.

The sample holds a few counts of this clone. The chain uses TRBV2 and TRBJ2-7; D gene unclear. The CDR3 has 11 residues. Trimming took off 4 bases at V and 3 bases at J, with 4 bases between the two ends. Looked up from germline, CDR1 is SNHLY and CDR2 is FYNNEI. The CDR3 DNA is TGTGCCAGCAGTGGTTTCTACGAGCAGTACTTC. The encoded protein is CASSGFYEQYF.

The chain uses TRBV28 and TRBJ2-7; the D is unclear. Trimming stripped 2 bases from V and 4 bases from J, with 6 bases between. The CDR3 runs to 12 residues. Germline CDR1 is MDHEN and CDR2 is SYDVKM. The CDR3, as DNA: TGTGCCAGCAGTTTAGCCTATTACGAGCAGTACTTC. Residues: CASSLAYYEQYF.